A selection of T cell receptor beta chains follows, all from one sample in a study of beta chain features in type 1 diabetes. Clones were sequenced by immunoSEQ multiplex PCR, and TCRdb holds only the in-frame ones, with some missing. Of some 500,000 clones in the sample, about an eighth were seen once. The material sequenced was naive CD4+ T cells from blood. Receptors originate from a woman younger than 30 in good health. Each CDR3 is given with its conserved first and last residue. D genes are given only for firm matches. Expanded clones get a size class; other rows say once, few or many, or leave the size out.

clone_size d_call j_call v_call cdr3_aa cdr3_nt
- TRBD1 TRBJ2-1 TRBV7-2 CASSLTGDPYNEQFF TGTGCCAGCAGCCTCACAGGGGATCCCTACAATGAGCAGTTCTTC
few TRBD2 TRBJ2-1 TRBV6-6 CASSLGTSGRNEQFF TGTGCCAGCAGCCTCGGGACTAGCGGGAGGAATGAGCAGTTCTTC
- TRBD1 TRBJ2-7 TRBV2 CASRGRTGVGEQYF TGTGCCAGCAGGGGCCGGACAGGGGTGGGCGAGCAGTACTTC
- - TRBJ2-1 TRBV4-1 CASSQGQQGSEQFF TGCGCCAGCAGCCAAGGTCAACAGGGTAGTGAGCAGTTCTTC
- - TRBJ2-1 TRBV10-3 CATAPLANEQFF TGTGCCACAGCCCCCTTAGCAAATGAGCAGTTCTTC
- TRBD1 TRBJ2-1 TRBV7-2 CASSLGDRDLNNEQFF TGTGCCAGCAGCTTAGGGGACAGGGATTTAAACAATGAGCAGTTCTTC
many TRBD1 TRBJ2-7 TRBV30 CAWSPRGTGSYEQYF TGTGCCTGGAGTCCACGGGGGACAGGGTCCTACGAGCAGTACTTC
few - TRBJ2-3 TRBV6-5 CASSLKRDTQYF TGTGCCAGCAGTCTCAAGCGGGATACGCAGTATTTT
- - TRBJ2-5 TRBV4-1 CASSQDWGTTAAETQYF TGCGCCAGCAGCCAAGATTGGGGTACGACGGCAGCAGAGACCCAGTACTTC
- TRBD1 TRBJ2-5 TRBV9 CASSERQGQETQYF TGTGCCAGCAGCGAACGACAGGGCCAAGAGACCCAGTACTTC
- - TRBJ2-5 TRBV18 CASSPTGQGETQYF TGTGCCAGCTCACCTACCGGACAAGGGGAGACCCAGTACTTC
few - TRBJ1-1 TRBV2 CASARRGDTEAFF TGTGCCAGCGCCCGGAGGGGGGACACTGAAGCTTTCTTT
- - TRBJ2-3 TRBV9 CASSVVASTDTQYF TGTGCCAGCAGCGTAGTGGCTAGCACAGATACGCAGTATTTT
- TRBD1 TRBJ2-4 TRBV19 CASSIGTGGARAKNIQYF TGTGCCAGTAGTATCGGGACAGGGGGCGCGAGGGCCAAAAACATTCAGTACTTC
few TRBD1 TRBJ2-4 TRBV9 CASSTPGQRAVQYF TGTGCCAGCAGCACTCCGGGACAGAGGGCGGTTCAGTACTTC
- TRBD2 TRBJ2-1 TRBV7-2 CASSLFVTSGEQFF TGTGCCAGCAGCCTTTTCGTGACTAGCGGGGAGCAGTTCTTC
few - TRBJ1-1 TRBV4-3 CASSHPLKGRSPNTEAFF TGCGCCAGCAGCCACCCTCTCAAGGGCAGATCGCCAAACACTGAAGCTTTCTTT
few - TRBJ2-1 TRBV10-3 CAIRDSRTYNEQFF TGTGCCATCAGGGACAGCAGAACCTACAATGAGCAGTTCTTC
few TRBD1 TRBJ2-5 TRBV7-9 CASSLAQGAETQYF TGTGCCAGCAGCTTAGCCCAGGGGGCAGAGACCCAGTACTTC
- - TRBJ2-5 TRBV25-1 CASSERPGAEETQYF TGTGCCAGCAGCGAAAGACCAGGGGCGGAAGAGACCCAGTACTTC
few - TRBJ1-2 TRBV11-1 CASSLGSGYTF TGTGCCAGCAGCCTAGGGTCTGGCTACACCTTC
- - TRBJ1-1 TRBV9 CASSVLGRENTEAFF TGTGCCAGCAGCGTATTAGGACGGGAGAACACTGAAGCTTTCTTT
- - TRBJ2-5 TRBV28 CASRPGGGGGKETQYF TGTGCCAGCAGACCCGGCGGGGGAGGGGGCAAAGAGACCCAGTACTTC
- TRBD2 TRBJ2-5 TRBV7-2 CASHSPWRGTNQETQYF TGTGCCAGCCATAGCCCTTGGCGGGGGACCAACCAAGAGACCCAGTACTTC
- TRBD1 TRBJ1-5 TRBV2 CASNHDRGNQPQHF TGTGCCAGCAACCATGACAGGGGCAATCAGCCCCAGCATTTT
- - TRBJ1-2 TRBV18 CASSPLDRGGYTF TGTGCCAGCTCACCATTAGATCGAGGAGGCTACACCTTC
few TRBD1 TRBJ1-2 TRBV5-4 CASSPRDRGEYGYTF TGTGCCAGCAGCCCCCGGGACAGGGGCGAGTATGGCTACACCTTC
- - TRBJ2-2 TRBV14 CASSQVRVANTGELFF TGTGCCAGCAGCCAAGTCCGGGTCGCGAACACCGGGGAGCTGTTTTTT
- - TRBJ1-2 TRBV7-8 CASSLLGAYTF TGTGCCAGCAGCTTACTGGGGGCCTACACCTTC
few TRBD1 TRBJ1-2 TRBV29-1 CSVADRPNYGYTF TGCAGCGTTGCGGACAGGCCTAACTATGGCTACACCTTC
few - TRBJ2-7 TRBV4-3 CASSQQGLTYEQYF TGCGCCAGCAGCCAACAGGGGCTCACCTACGAGCAGTACTTC
few TRBD1 TRBJ2-2 TRBV19 CAAGTANTGELFF TGTGCGGCCGGGACAGCGAACACCGGGGAGCTGTTTTTT
- TRBD1 TRBJ2-7 TRBV7-2 CASSSGQGSYEQYF TGTGCCAGCAGCTCGGGACAGGGTTCCTACGAGCAGTACTTC
- TRBD2 TRBJ2-3 TRBV29-1 CSVTTSGFANTQYF TGCAGCGTAACAACTAGCGGGTTCGCGAATACGCAGTATTTT
few - TRBJ2-7 TRBV18 CASSPTEARYEQYF TGTGCCAGCTCACCCACCGAAGCTCGTTACGAGCAGTACTTC
few - TRBJ2-1 TRBV29-1 CSVERYEQFF TGCAGCGTTGAACGGTATGAGCAGTTCTTC
few - TRBJ1-4 TRBV7-7 CASSLDGAGKLFF TGTGCCAGCAGCTTAGACGGAGCGGGGAAACTGTTTTTT
few - TRBJ2-5 TRBV5-1 CASSFPATRETQYF TGCGCCAGCAGCTTTCCCGCCACTCGGGAGACCCAGTACTTC
- - TRBJ1-5 TRBV23-1 CASSQSGQGRLINQPQHF TGCGCCAGCAGTCAATCGGGGCAGGGACGACTGATCAATCAGCCCCAGCATTTT
few - TRBJ2-7 TRBV4-3 CASSQDRYIHEQYF TGCGCCAGCAGCCAAGATAGGTACATCCACGAGCAGTACTTC
few - TRBJ1-1 TRBV6-5 CASRRTNTEAFF TGTGCCAGCAGACGGACCAACACTGAAGCTTTCTTT
- - TRBJ2-6 TRBV27 CASSFSGANVLTF TGTGCCAGCAGTTTTTCCGGGGCCAACGTCCTGACTTTC
few TRBD1 TRBJ1-5 TRBV2 CATRQGGNQPQHF TGTGCCACCCGACAGGGAGGCAATCAGCCCCAGCATTTT
many - TRBJ1-1 TRBV30 CAWSVRGYAEAFF TGTGCCTGGAGTGTACGAGGGTACGCTGAAGCTTTCTTT
few - TRBJ2-3 TRBV18 CASSPRADTQYF TGTGCCAGCTCACCACGGGCAGATACGCAGTATTTT
few - TRBJ2-2 TRBV5-1 CASSSVGRPANTGELFF TGCGCCAGCAGCTCTGTAGGACGGCCGGCGAACACCGGGGAGCTGTTTTTT
few - TRBJ1-4 TRBV28 CASFWSEKLFF TGTGCCAGCTTTTGGAGTGAAAAACTGTTTTTT
few - TRBJ1-1 TRBV30 CAWSVRRGNTEAFF TGTGCCTGGAGTGTACGAAGGGGAAACACTGAAGCTTTCTTT
- - TRBJ1-1 TRBV7-3 CASSLDGGRVTEAFF TGTGCCAGCAGCTTAGATGGAGGGAGGGTGACTGAAGCTTTCTTT
- - TRBJ2-1 TRBV5-1 CASSLAKVNNEQFF TGCGCCAGCAGCTTGGCCAAGGTCAACAATGAGCAGTTCTTC
- TRBD1 TRBJ2-5 TRBV29-1 CSVEAGGIRETQYF TGCAGCGTTGAAGCAGGGGGAATTAGAGAGACCCAGTACTTC
few - TRBJ1-6 TRBV4-3 CASSQAPWTGENSPLHF TGCGCCAGCAGCCAAGCCCCTTGGACGGGAGAAAATTCACCCCTCCACTTT
- - TRBJ2-1 TRBV7-8 CASSLATVEQFF TGTGCCAGCAGCTTAGCGACGGTTGAGCAGTTCTTC